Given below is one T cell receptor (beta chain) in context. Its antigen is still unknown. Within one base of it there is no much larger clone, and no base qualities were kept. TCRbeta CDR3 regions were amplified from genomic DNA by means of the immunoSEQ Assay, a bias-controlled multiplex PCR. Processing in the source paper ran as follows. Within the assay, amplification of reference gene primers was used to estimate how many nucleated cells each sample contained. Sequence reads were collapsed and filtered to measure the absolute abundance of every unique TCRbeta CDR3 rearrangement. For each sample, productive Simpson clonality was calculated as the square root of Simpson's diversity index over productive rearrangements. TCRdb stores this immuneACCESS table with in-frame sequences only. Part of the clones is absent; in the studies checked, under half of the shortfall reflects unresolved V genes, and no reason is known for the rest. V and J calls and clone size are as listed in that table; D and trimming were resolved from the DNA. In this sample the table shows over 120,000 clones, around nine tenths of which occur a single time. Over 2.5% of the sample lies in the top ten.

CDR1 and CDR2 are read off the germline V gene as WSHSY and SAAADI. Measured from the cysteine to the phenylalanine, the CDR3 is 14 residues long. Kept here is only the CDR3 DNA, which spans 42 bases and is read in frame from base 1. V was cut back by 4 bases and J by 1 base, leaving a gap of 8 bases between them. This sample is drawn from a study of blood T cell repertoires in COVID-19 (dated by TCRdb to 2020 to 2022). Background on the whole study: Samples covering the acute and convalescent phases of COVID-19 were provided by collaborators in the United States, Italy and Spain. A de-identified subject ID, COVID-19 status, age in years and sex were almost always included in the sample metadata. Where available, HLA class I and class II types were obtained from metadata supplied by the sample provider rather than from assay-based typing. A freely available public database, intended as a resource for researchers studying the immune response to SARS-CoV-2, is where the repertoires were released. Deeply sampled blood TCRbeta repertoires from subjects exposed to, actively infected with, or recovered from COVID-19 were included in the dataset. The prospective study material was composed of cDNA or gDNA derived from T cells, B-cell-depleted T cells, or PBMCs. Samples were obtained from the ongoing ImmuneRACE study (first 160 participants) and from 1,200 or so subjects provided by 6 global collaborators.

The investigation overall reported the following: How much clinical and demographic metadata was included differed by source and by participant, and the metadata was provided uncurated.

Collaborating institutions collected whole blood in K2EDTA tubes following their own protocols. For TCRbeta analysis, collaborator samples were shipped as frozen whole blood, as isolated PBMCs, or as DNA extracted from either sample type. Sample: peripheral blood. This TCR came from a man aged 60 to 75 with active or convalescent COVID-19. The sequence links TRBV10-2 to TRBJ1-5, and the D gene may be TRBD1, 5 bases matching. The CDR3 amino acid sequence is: CASSGTTSNQPQHF. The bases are TGCGCCAGCAGTGGGACAACCAGCAATCAGCCCCAGCATTTT.